Listed below are T cell receptor beta chains from one sample, sequenced in a study of T cells in Graves' hyperthyroidism and ophthalmopathy. TCRdb processed the multiplex PCR reads anew with MiXCR; each CDR3 protein has one entry. Of 400,000 to 550,000 distinct CDR3 sequences in the sample, roughly 24% were seen once. The source material was blood. The receptors stem from a woman aged 25-40 years with Graves' ophthalmopathy. Each CDR3 is given with its conserved first and last residue. A D gene is named only where the DNA matches it firmly. Clone size, where shown, is once, few, many, or a class for clones that have expanded.

abundance | j_gene | v_gene | d_gene | CDR3aa | CDR3nt
. | TRBJ2-7 | TRBV12-3/TRBV12-4 | . | CASSYGVALDEQYF | TGTGCCAGCAGTTACGGCGTAGCGTTGGACGAGCAGTACTTC
once | TRBJ2-5 | TRBV6-1 | TRBD2 | CASSEERWAGGETQYF | TGTGCCAGCAGTGAAGAGCGCTGGGCGGGGGGGGAGACCCAGTACTTC
many | TRBJ1-2 | TRBV12-3/TRBV12-4 | . | CASSLEFGGAGYTF | TGTGCCAGCAGTTTAGAGTTTGGGGGCGCTGGCTACACCTTC
. | TRBJ1-2 | TRBV12-3/TRBV12-4 | . | CASSLQGIDNGYTF | TGTGCCAGCAGTCTACAGGGAATCGATAATGGCTACACCTTC
. | TRBJ2-5 | TRBV24-1 | . | CATSEHPGAANQETQYF | TGTGCCACCAGTGAACACCCTGGGGCAGCAAATCAGGAGACCCAGTACTTC
many | TRBJ1-5 | TRBV6-1 | . | CASSRSRNQPQHF | TGTGCCAGCAGTAGGTCCCGCAATCAGCCCCAGCATTTT
. | TRBJ2-3 | TRBV6-1 | TRBD2 | CASKGLAGVDTQYF | TGTGCCAGCAAAGGACTAGCGGGGGTGGATACGCAGTATTTT
. | TRBJ1-1 | TRBV6-5 | . | CASSSLGLLNTEAFF | TGTGCCAGCAGTTCCCTGGGACTCTTGAACACTGAAGCTTTCTTT
many | TRBJ1-2 | TRBV2 | . | CASSVDSTSYTF | TGTGCCAGCAGTGTCGACAGCACAAGCTACACCTTC
. | TRBJ1-1 | TRBV19 | . | CASTLRDFQNTEAFF | TGTGCCAGTACCCTGCGGGACTTCCAAAACACTGAAGCTTTCTTT
few | TRBJ1-5 | TRBV5-1 | TRBD1 | CASSLGTGGPAEPQHF | TGCGCCAGCAGCTTGGGGACAGGGGGTCCCGCGGAGCCCCAGCATTTT